A selection of T cell receptor beta chains follows, all from one sample in a study of CD8+CD57+ T cells in acquired aplastic anemia. TCRdb ran MiXCR on the reads and lists one entry per CDR3 protein. The sample yields about 180,000 distinct CDR3 sequences, 63% seen once. Sequenced sample: sorted CD4+, CD8+, or CD8+CD57+ T cells (not recorded which) from PBMCs. These receptors all come from a human donor with aplastic anemia. Both conserved end residues are part of each CDR3. A D gene is named only where the DNA matches it firmly. A clone size is listed for some rows: how often the clone was seen (once, few, many), or a class if it is expanded.

>TRBV19|.|TRBJ2-7|many
CASSWTARYEQYF
TGTGCCAGTAGTTGGACAGCTAGATACGAGCAGTACTTC
>TRBV12-5|TRBD2|TRBJ2-1|.
CASGSSGSRFEQFF
TGTGCTAGTGGTAGTAGCGGGAGTCGTTTTGAGCAGTTCTTC
>TRBV6-5|.|TRBJ1-2|.
CASSYSRQSYYGYTF
TGTGCCAGCAGTTACTCGCGGCAGTCCTACTATGGCTACACCTTC
>TRBV4-1|.|TRBJ1-5|many
CASSQESGGGQPQHF
TGCGCCAGCAGCCAAGAGAGCGGGGGCGGTCAGCCCCAGCATTTT
>TRBV19|.|TRBJ2-5|many
CASSIPGTMGETQYF
TGTGCCAGTAGTATCCCCGGGACGATGGGAGAGACCCAGTACTTC
>TRBV7-9|.|TRBJ2-3|few
CASSFRHDTQYF
TGTGCCAGCAGCTTCCGTCACGATACGCAGTATTTT
>TRBV29-1|.|TRBJ2-5|many
CSVDRAEQETQYF
TGCAGCGTTGATAGGGCAGAACAAGAGACCCAGTACTTC
>TRBV25-1|.|TRBJ1-1|.
CASSESGTGNTEAFF
TGTGCCAGCAGTGAATCGGGTACGGGGAACACTGAAGCTTTCTTT
>TRBV20-1|TRBD2|TRBJ2-7|once
CSARGGLAGGPAEQYF
TGCAGTGCTAGAGGAGGGCTAGCGGGGGGGCCTGCCGAGCAGTACTTC
>TRBV2|.|TRBJ1-1|many
CASSEPKVSGNTEAFF
TGTGCCAGCAGTGAACCGAAAGTTTCAGGGAACACTGAAGCTTTCTTT
>TRBV24-1|TRBD1|TRBJ1-2|.
CATSDWKGSTGTGRNGYTF
TGTGCCACCAGTGATTGGAAGGGGTCGACCGGGACAGGGAGGAACGGCTACACCTTC
>TRBV6-1|TRBD1|TRBJ1-5|many
CASGTGGGNQPQHF
TGTGCCAGCGGGACAGGGGGCGGCAATCAGCCCCAGCATTTT
>TRBV29-1|.|TRBJ2-7|.
CSAETSYEQYF
TGCAGCGCAGAAACGTCCTACGAGCAGTACTTC
>TRBV20-1|.|TRBJ2-1|.
CSAPTVLRGYNEQFF
TGCAGTGCTCCTACCGTCCTAAGAGGGTACAATGAGCAGTTCTTC
>TRBV12-3/TRBV12-4|.|TRBJ2-7|.
CASSFLQGLPYEQYF
TGTGCCAGCAGTTTCCTCCAGGGTTTGCCCTACGAGCAGTACTTC
>TRBV6-1|.|TRBJ2-7|once
CASSVYRSTYEQYF
TGTGCCAGCAGTGTGTACAGGTCCACCTACGAGCAGTACTTC
>TRBV24-1|.|TRBJ1-1|once
CATSVATAGF
TGTGCCACCAGTGTGGCGACCGCCGGCTTT